A selection of T cell receptor beta chains follows, all from one sample in a study of Ad26.COV2.S vaccination and SARS-CoV-2 variants. TCRdb's copy holds only in-frame clones and misses some; the assay was immunoSEQ multiplex PCR. The sample carries about 350,000 clones, about 88% recorded once. Sequences were derived from peripheral blood, sampled in a trial of Ad26.COV2.S vaccine versus placebo. Receptor source: a person between 18 and 59 years old who received the Ad26.COV2.S COVID-19 vaccine or a placebo. Each CDR3 is given with its conserved first and last residue. The order of the fields is J gene, clone size, D gene, V gene, CDR3 protein, CDR3 DNA. A D gene is named only where the DNA matches it firmly. A row's size may be missing; if present it is once, few, many or a size class.

TRBJ2-7,-,-,TRBV7-9,CASSGMFPYEQYF,TGTGCCAGCAGCGGGATGTTTCCCTACGAGCAGTACTTC
TRBJ2-3,-,TRBD2,TRBV7-2,CASSLWRERPSTDTQYF,TGTGCCAGCAGCTTATGGCGGGAGAGGCCTAGCACAGATACGCAGTATTTT
TRBJ2-1,-,-,TRBV9,CASSAEWTDYNEQFF,TGTGCCAGCAGCGCTGAATGGACGGACTACAATGAGCAGTTCTTC
TRBJ2-7,-,-,TRBV18,CASSPAAIREQYF,TGTGCCAGCTCACCTGCGGCAATTCGCGAGCAGTACTTC
TRBJ2-1,-,TRBD1,TRBV5-1,CASSLQGQGFDEQFF,TGCGCCAGCAGCTTGCAGGGACAGGGTTTCGATGAGCAGTTCTTC
TRBJ1-5,-,-,TRBV6-5,CASSQVGQLNQPQHF,TGTGCCAGCAGTCAGGTTGGGCAGCTCAATCAGCCCCAGCATTTT
TRBJ1-1,-,-,TRBV30,CALGRVRGDTEAFF,TGTGCCCTGGGGCGGGTCAGGGGTGACACTGAAGCTTTCTTT
TRBJ2-5,once,-,TRBV28,CASSTFRSDPGETQYF,TGTGCCAGCAGTACGTTTAGGTCAGACCCGGGGGAGACCCAGTACTTC
TRBJ1-1,-,-,TRBV6-5,CASSQWASAEAFF,TGTGCCAGCAGCCAATGGGCAAGTGCTGAAGCTTTCTTT
TRBJ1-2,-,-,TRBV5-6,CASTFITTNYGYTF,TGTGCCAGCACCTTTATAACAACTAACTATGGCTACACCTTC
TRBJ2-7,-,TRBD2,TRBV29-1,CSVSSGSNREQYF,TGCAGCGTTTCTAGCGGGAGCAATCGTGAGCAGTACTTC
TRBJ2-2,-,-,TRBV11-3,CASSLGVGSGELFF,TGTGCCAGCAGCTTGGGGGTCGGTTCCGGGGAGCTGTTTTTT
TRBJ2-7,-,-,TRBV18,CASSRDQTYEQYF,TGTGCCAGCTCAAGAGACCAGACCTACGAGCAGTACTTC
TRBJ2-3,-,-,TRBV14,CASSQVWPNTDTQYF,TGTGCCAGCAGCCAAGTCTGGCCTAACACAGATACGCAGTATTTT
TRBJ2-7,once,-,TRBV6-2/TRBV6-3,CASSYGHRSPTYEQYF,TGTGCCAGCAGTTACGGCCATAGGTCTCCTACCTACGAGCAGTACTTC
TRBJ1-5,-,-,TRBV19,CASSTEGGQPQHF,TGTGCCAGTAGTACCGAGGGAGGCCAGCCCCAGCATTTT
TRBJ2-7,-,TRBD1,TRBV6-2/TRBV6-3,CASSYLTSLTGSGEQYF,TGTGCCAGCAGTTACCTAACCTCCTTGACAGGGTCGGGTGAGCAGTACTTC
TRBJ2-6,-,-,TRBV5-4,CASSLGGRGMASGANVLTF,TGTGCCAGCAGCTTGGGTGGCAGGGGAATGGCCTCTGGGGCCAACGTCCTGACTTTC
TRBJ2-3,-,TRBD1,TRBV7-8,CASSLLSGQGLTDTQYF,TGTGCCAGCAGCCTATTATCGGGACAGGGTCTCACAGATACGCAGTATTTT
TRBJ1-1,-,-,TRBV6-5,CASSYSMGGQNTEAFF,TGTGCCAGCAGTTACTCGATGGGGGGGCAGAACACTGAAGCTTTCTTT
TRBJ2-6,-,TRBD1,TRBV10-1,CARRPQGWGRGANVLTF,TGCGCCCGCAGGCCACAGGGGTGGGGGAGAGGGGCCAACGTCCTGACTTTC
TRBJ2-7,-,-,TRBV19,CASSISDPLTYEQYF,TGTGCCAGTAGTATTTCGGATCCCCTCACCTACGAGCAGTACTTC
TRBJ2-3,-,-,TRBV7-9,CASSLAIGAGLIVPDTQYF,TGTGCCAGCAGCTTAGCGATAGGGGCGGGACTTATCGTTCCAGATACGCAGTATTTT
TRBJ1-1,-,-,TRBV11-2,CASSLGDNRNTEAFF,TGTGCCAGCAGCTTAGGCGACAATCGGAACACTGAAGCTTTCTTT
TRBJ2-1,-,-,TRBV2,CASSGGVAGSAYNEQFF,TGTGCCAGCAGTGGAGGTGTGGCGGGAAGCGCCTACAATGAGCAGTTCTTC
TRBJ2-7,-,-,TRBV6-2/TRBV6-3,CASSRPRLSSYEQYF,TGTGCCAGCAGCCGACCACGTCTCAGCTCCTACGAGCAGTACTTC
TRBJ1-2,-,TRBD1,TRBV24-1,CATSDPRGRGYTF,TGTGCCACCAGTGATCCCAGGGGGCGAGGCTACACCTTC
TRBJ1-4,-,-,TRBV25-1,CASRRTDTNEKLFF,TGTGCCAGCAGGAGGACAGATACTAATGAAAAACTGTTTTTT
TRBJ2-3,once,TRBD2,TRBV5-5,CASSLESSGQGVDTQYF,TGTGCCAGCAGCTTGGAGTCTAGCGGGCAAGGGGTAGATACGCAGTATTTT
TRBJ2-7,-,-,TRBV9,CASSGTTDFSYEQYF,TGTGCCAGCAGCGGAACGACAGACTTCTCCTACGAGCAGTACTTC
TRBJ2-2,-,TRBD2,TRBV30,CAWNGRRTSGSPGELFF,TGTGCCTGGAACGGAAGGCGGACTAGCGGGAGTCCCGGGGAGCTGTTTTTT
TRBJ1-1,few,-,TRBV30,CAWSVSMNTEAFF,TGTGCCTGGAGTGTATCGATGAACACTGAAGCTTTCTTT
TRBJ1-1,-,-,TRBV7-9,CASSFGGLEAFF,TGTGCCAGCAGCTTCGGAGGCCTTGAAGCTTTCTTT
TRBJ1-2,-,TRBD1,TRBV19,CASSISGGQYGYTF,TGTGCCAGTAGTATCTCCGGGGGACAGTATGGCTACACCTTC
TRBJ1-2,-,TRBD1,TRBV28,CASSLGQGNYGYTF,TGTGCCAGCAGTTTAGGACAGGGCAACTATGGCTACACCTTC
TRBJ2-3,-,TRBD2,TRBV10-3,CAISPGTSGRNTDTQYF,TGTGCCATCAGCCCCGGGACTAGCGGGAGAAATACAGATACGCAGTATTTT
TRBJ1-4,-,TRBD1,TRBV4-1,CASSQVDRGEIEKLFF,TGCGCCAGCAGCCAAGTAGACAGGGGGGAGATAGAAAAACTGTTTTTT
TRBJ1-4,-,-,TRBV9,CASSRTGWSNEKLFF,TGTGCCAGCAGCAGAACAGGGTGGTCGAATGAAAAACTGTTTTTT